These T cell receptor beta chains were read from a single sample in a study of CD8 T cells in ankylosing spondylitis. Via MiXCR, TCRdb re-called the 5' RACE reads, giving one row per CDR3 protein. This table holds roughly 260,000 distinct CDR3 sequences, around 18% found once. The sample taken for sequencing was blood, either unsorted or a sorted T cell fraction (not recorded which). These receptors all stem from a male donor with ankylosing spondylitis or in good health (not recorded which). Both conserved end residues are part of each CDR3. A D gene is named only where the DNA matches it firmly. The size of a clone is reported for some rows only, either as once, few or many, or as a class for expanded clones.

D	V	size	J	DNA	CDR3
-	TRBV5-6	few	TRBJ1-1	TGTGCCAGCAGCTTGGGGCACCTCAGGGAGACTGAAGCTTTCTTT	CASSLGHLRETEAFF
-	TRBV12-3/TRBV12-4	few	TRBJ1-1	TGTGCCAGCAGTACCACCGGAGTGGGAGCTTTCTTT	CASSTTGVGAFF
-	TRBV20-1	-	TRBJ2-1	TGCAGTGCTAGGAAAGGGTCTCAGTACAATGAGCAGTTCTTC	CSARKGSQYNEQFF
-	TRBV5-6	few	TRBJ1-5	TGTGCCAGCAGCTTGAACAGGGCTAGCAATCAGCCCCAGCATTTT	CASSLNRASNQPQHF
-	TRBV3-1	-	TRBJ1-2	TGTGCCAGCAACCCGACGGACCGACGAGGCTACACCTTC	CASNPTDRRGYTF
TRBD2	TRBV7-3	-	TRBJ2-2	TGTGCCAGCAGATATACTAGCGGGAGTGGCGGGGAGCTGTTTTTT	CASRYTSGSGGELFF
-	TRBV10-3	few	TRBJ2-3	TGTGCCATCAGTGACGAATCGGGGCCAACTGTTGAGGATACGCAGTATTTT	CAISDESGPTVEDTQYF
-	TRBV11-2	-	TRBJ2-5	TGTGCCAGCAGCTTGGGGGATCGGACCCAGTACTTC	CASSLGDRTQYF
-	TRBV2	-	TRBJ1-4	TGTGCCAGCAGGGTAGCAGTCGGACCTGAAAAACTGTTTTTT	CASRVAVGPEKLFF
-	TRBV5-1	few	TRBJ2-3	TGCGCCAGCAGCTTGGAAGTGTCGCGGGGCGATACGCAGTATTTT	CASSLEVSRGDTQYF
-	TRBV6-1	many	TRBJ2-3	TGTGCCAGCACATCCCAGCGGAGCACAGATACGCAGTATTTT	CASTSQRSTDTQYF
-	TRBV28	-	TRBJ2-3	TGTGCCAGCAGTCCAAGACTAACCGCTGCAGATACGCAGTATTTT	CASSPRLTAADTQYF
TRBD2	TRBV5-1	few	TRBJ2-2	TGCGCCAGCAGCTCGGCTAGCGGGGGCTCGAACACCGGGGAGCTGTTTTTT	CASSSASGGSNTGELFF
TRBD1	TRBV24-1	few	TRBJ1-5	TGTGCCATCCAAGGAGGGGGCGCGGGGGCATATAGCAATCAGCCCCAGCATTTT	CAIQGGGAGAYSNQPQHF
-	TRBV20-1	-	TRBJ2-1	TGCAGTGCTAGAAGATTCCGGGACCTAAAGGGTAATGAGCAGTTCTTC	CSARRFRDLKGNEQFF
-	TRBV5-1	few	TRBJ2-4	TGCGCCAGCAGCTTGGAGGGCAGGGCGGAAAACATTCAGTACTTC	CASSLEGRAENIQYF
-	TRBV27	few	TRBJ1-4	TGTGCCAGCAGTTCCCAGGTGGACTTAGAAAAACTGTTTTTT	CASSSQVDLEKLFF
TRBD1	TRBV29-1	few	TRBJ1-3	TGCAGCGTTGGTGTGCAGGGGACAGGTTCTGGAAACACCATATATTTT	CSVGVQGTGSGNTIYF
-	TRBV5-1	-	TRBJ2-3	TGCGCCAGCAGCTCCTTAGCGGCTAGCACAGATACGCAGTATTTT	CASSSLAASTDTQYF
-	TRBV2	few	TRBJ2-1	TGTGCCAGCAAGGGACTTAGTAGCTCCTACAATGAGCAGTTCTTC	CASKGLSSSYNEQFF
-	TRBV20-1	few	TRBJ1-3	TGCAGTGCTAGACCCACAATAGACAGTCCTAGCTCTGGAAACACCATATATTTT	CSARPTIDSPSSGNTIYF
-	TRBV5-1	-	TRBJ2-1	TGCGCCAGCAGCAGGAGGGCGAGCTCCTACAATGAGCAGTTCTTC	CASSRRASSYNEQFF
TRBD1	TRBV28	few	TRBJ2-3	TGTGCCGGGAACAGGGGCGGCACAGATACGCAGTATTTT	CAGNRGGTDTQYF
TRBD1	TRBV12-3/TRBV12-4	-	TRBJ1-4	TGTGCCAGCAGTTTGAGGGGGCTAAACGGAAAACTGTTTTTT	CASSLRGLNGKLFF
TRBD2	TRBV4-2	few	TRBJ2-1	TGTGCCAGCAGCCGTCCTGGGACTAGCGGGACCAATGAGCAGTTCTTC	CASSRPGTSGTNEQFF
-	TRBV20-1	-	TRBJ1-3	TGCAGTGCTAGTGGGGGGAGCTCTGGAAACACCATATATTTT	CSASGGSSGNTIYF
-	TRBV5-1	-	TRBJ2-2	TGCGCCAGCAGCTTGGGCAGGGCGAACACCGGGGAGCTGTTTTTT	CASSLGRANTGELFF
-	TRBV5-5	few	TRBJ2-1	TGTGCCAGCAGCCCGAGTCGGAACAATGAGCAGTTCTTC	CASSPSRNNEQFF